This T cell receptor beta chain was found in a study of shared T cell receptors in the human thymus. This CDR3 is built from 15 residues. V was pared by 5 bases and J by 7 bases, with 17 bases between. Germline V CDR1 and CDR2: SEHNR, FQNEAQ (reference sequence). Data came from immunoSEQ multiplex PCR; TCRdb stores just in-frame clones and leaves some out. The sample contains 700,000 to 750,000 clones, approximately 83% of which appear only once. These data are also associated with another study on human thymus T cells. According to that study: Gene usage (both V and J) appeared biased in thymic and blood repertoires.

What was sequenced was thymocytes. The rearrangement links TRBV7-9 to TRBJ1-4, with D maybe TRBD1 (6 bases). The sequence was collected from a girl less than two years old with a congenital heart defect. The CDR3 region is CASSPARDIGEKLFF. CDR3 DNA sequence: TGTGCCAGCAGCCCCGCTAGGGACATAGGTGAAAAACTGTTTTTT. The full variable domain, with the rest looked up from reference TRBV7-9 and TRBJ1-4, is DTGVSQNPRHKITKRGQNVTFRCDPISEHNRLYWYRQTLGQGPEFLTYFQNEAQLEKSRLLSDRFSAERPKGSFSTLEIQRTEQGDSAMYLCASSPARDIGEKLFFGSGTQLSVL.